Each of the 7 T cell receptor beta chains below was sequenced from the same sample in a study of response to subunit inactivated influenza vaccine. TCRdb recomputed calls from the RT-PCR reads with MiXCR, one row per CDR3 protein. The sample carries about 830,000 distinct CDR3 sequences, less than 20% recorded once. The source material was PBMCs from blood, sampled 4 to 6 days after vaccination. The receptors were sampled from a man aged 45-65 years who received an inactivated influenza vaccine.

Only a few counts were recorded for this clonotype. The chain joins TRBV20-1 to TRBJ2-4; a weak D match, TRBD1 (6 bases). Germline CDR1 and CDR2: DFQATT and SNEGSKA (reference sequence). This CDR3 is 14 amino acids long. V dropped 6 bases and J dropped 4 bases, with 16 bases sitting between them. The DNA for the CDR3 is TGCAGTGCGCCAGACAGGACTCCTAAAAACATTCAGTACTTC. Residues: CSAPDRTPKNIQYF.

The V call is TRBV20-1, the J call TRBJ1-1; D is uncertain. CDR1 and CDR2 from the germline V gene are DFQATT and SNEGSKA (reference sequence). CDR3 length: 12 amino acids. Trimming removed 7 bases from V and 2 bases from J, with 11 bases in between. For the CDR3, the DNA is TGCAGTGTTAAACACCCAAACACTGAAGCTTTCTTT. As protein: CSVKHPNTEAFF.

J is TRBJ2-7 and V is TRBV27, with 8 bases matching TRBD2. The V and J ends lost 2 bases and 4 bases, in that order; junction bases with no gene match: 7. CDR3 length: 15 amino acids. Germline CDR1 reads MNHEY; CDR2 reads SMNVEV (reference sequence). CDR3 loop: CASSLNRGGLYEQYF. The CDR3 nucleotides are TGTGCCAGCAGTTTAAACCGGGGGGGCCTTTACGAGCAGTACTTC.

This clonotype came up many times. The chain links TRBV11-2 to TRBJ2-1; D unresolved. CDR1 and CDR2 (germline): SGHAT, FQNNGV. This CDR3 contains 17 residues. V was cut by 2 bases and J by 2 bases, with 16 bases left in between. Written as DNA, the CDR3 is TGTGCCAGCAGCTTAAAGCCCCCCCCATTAACCTACAATGAGCAGTTCTTC. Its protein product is CASSLKPPPLTYNEQFF.

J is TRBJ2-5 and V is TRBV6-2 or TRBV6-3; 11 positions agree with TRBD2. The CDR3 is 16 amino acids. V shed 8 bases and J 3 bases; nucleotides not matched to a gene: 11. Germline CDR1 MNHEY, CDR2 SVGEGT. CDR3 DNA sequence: TGTGCCAGCCGGGGGGAGTTACTAGCGGGAGAAGAGACCCAGTACTTC. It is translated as CASRGELLAGEETQYF.

In DNA form, the CDR3 reads TGTGCCAGCAGCCCCCCCGGGGTCCTTGGAGGGGTCCAGTACTTC. Encoded protein: CASSPPGVLGGVQYF. J is TRBJ2-5 and V is TRBV5-6; tentative D call: TRBD2 (6 bases). This CDR3 comprises 15 residues. Germline CDR1 reads SGHDT; CDR2 reads YYEEEE. Trimming took off 4 bases at V and 10 bases at J, with 23 bases between the two ends.

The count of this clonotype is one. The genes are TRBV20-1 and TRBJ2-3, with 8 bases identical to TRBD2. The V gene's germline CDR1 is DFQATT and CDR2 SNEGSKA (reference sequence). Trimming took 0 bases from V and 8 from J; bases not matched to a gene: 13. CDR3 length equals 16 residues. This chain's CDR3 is CSARDSGSGDLLTQYF. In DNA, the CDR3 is TGCAGTGCTAGAGATTCGGGTAGCGGGGATCTACTTACGCAGTATTTT.